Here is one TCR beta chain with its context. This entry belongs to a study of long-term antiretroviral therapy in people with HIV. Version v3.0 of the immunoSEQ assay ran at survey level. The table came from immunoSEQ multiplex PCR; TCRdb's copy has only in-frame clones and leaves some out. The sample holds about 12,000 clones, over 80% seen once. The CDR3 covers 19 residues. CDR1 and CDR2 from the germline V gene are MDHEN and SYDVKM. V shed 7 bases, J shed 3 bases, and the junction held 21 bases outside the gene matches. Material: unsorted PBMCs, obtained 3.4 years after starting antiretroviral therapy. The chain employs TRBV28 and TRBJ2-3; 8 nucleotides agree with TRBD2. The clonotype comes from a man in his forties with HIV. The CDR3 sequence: CASIKGSPGGVGLTDTQYF. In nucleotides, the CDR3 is TGTGCCAGCATTAAGGGGTCCCCGGGGGGGGTGGGACTTACAGATACGCAGTATTTT.